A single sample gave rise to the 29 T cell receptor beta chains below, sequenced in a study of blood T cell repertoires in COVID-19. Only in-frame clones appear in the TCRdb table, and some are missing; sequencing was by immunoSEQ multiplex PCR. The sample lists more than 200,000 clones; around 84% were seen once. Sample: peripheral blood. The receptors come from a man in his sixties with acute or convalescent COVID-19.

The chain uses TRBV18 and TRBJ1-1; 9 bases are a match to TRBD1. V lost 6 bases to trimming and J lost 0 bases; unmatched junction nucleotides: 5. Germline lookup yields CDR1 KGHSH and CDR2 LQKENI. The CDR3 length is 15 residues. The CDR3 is CASSQGTGMNTEAFF. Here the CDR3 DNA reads TGTGCCAGCTCCCAGGGGACAGGGATGAACACTGAAGCTTTCTTT.

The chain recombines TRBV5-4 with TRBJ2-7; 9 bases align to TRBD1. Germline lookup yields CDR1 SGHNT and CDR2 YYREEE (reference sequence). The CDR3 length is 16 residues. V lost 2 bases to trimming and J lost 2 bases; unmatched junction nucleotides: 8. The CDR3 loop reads CASSFLPGQGTYEQYF. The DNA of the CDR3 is TGTGCCAGCAGCTTCTTGCCGGGACAGGGCACCTACGAGCAGTACTTC.

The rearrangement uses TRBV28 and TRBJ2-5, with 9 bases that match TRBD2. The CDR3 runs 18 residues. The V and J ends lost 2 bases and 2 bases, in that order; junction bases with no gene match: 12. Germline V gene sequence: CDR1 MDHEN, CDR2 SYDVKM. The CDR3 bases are TGTGCCAGCAGTTTAGTGGGACTAGCCTACCCCGGGCAAGAGACCCAGTACTTC. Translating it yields CASSLVGLAYPGQETQYF.

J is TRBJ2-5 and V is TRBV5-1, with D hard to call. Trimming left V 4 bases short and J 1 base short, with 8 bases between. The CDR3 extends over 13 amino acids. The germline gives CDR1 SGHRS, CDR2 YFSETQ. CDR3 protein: CASSPGSQETQYF. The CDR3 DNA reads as TGCGCCAGCAGCCCCGGTAGCCAAGAGACCCAGTACTTC.

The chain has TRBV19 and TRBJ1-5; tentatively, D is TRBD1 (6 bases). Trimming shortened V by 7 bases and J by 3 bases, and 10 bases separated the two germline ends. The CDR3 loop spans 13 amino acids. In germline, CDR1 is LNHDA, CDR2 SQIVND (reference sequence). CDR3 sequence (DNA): TGTGCCAGTACCGGACAGCTCAATCAGCCCCAGCATTTT. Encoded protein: CASTGQLNQPQHF.

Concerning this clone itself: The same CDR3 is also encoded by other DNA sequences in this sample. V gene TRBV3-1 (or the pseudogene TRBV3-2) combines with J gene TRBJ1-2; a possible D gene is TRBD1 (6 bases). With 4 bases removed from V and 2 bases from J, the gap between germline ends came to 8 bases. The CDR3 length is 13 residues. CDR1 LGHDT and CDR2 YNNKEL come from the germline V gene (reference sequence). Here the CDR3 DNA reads TGTGCCAGCAGCCTACAGGGCAACTATGGCTACACCTTC. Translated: CASSLQGNYGYTF.

DNA of the CDR3: TGTGCCAGCAGCTTAACGGGTTACGAGCAGTTCTTC. Residues: CASSLTGYEQFF. This sequence joins TRBV7-8 and TRBJ2-1; no definite D call. Germline V lookup: CDR1 SGHVS, CDR2 FQNEAQ. The CDR3 runs to 12 residues. The ends were cut back, 2 bases at V and 10 bases at J, with 9 bases in the middle.

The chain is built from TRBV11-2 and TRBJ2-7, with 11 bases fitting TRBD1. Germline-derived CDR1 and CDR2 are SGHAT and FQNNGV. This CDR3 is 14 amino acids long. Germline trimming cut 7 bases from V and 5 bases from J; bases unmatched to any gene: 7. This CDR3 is CASIPGTGGNEQYF. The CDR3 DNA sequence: TGTGCCAGCATCCCGGGGACAGGGGGGAACGAGCAGTACTTC.

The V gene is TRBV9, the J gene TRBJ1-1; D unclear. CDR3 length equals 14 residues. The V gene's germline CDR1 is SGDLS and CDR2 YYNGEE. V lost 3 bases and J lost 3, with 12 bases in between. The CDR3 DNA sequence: TGTGCCAGCAGCGCGGGATCTCGGGACACTGAAGCTTTCTTT. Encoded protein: CASSAGSRDTEAFF.

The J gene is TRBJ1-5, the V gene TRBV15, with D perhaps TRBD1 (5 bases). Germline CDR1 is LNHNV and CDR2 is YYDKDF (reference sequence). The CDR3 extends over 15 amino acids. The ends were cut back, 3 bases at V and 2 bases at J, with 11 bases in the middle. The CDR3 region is CATSRAGGGNQPQHF. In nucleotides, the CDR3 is TGTGCCACCAGCAGGGCGGGGGGAGGCAATCAGCCCCAGCATTTT.

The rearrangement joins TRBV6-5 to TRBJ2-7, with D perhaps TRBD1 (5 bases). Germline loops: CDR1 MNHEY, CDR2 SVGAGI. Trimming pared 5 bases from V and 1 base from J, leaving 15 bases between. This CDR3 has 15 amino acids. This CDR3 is CASSTGHIPSYEQYF. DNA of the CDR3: TGTGCCAGCAGTACTGGACATATTCCTTCCTACGAGCAGTACTTC.

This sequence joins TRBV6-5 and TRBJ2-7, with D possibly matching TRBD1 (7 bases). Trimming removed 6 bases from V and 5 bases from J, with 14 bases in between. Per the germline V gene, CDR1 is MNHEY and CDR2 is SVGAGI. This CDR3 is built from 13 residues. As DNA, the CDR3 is TGTGCCAGCAGGGAGGGGGCGCGCGACGAGCAGTACTTC. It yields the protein CASREGARDEQYF.

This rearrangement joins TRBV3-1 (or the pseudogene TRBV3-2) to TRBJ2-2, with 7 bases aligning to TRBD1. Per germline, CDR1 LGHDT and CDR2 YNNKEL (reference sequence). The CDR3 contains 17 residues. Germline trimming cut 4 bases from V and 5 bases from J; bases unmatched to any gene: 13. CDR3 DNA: TGTGCCAGCAGCCTGGTTAAAGGGGGCTGGTGGACCGGGGAGCTGTTTTTT. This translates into CASSLVKGGWWTGELFF.

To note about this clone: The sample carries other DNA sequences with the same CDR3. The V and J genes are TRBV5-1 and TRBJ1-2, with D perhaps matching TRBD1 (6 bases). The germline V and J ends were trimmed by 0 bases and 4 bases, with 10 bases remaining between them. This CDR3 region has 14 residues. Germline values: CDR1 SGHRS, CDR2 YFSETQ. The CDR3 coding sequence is TGCGCCAGCAGCTTGGAGGGGGAGGGCTATGGCTACACCTTC. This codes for CASSLEGEGYGYTF.

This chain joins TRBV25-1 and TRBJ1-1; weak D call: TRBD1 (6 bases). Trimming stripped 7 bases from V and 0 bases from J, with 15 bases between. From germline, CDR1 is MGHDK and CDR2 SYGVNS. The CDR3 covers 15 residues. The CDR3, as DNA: TGTGCCAGCAATACAGGACAGCTGTTGAACACTGAAGCTTTCTTT. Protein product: CASNTGQLLNTEAFF.

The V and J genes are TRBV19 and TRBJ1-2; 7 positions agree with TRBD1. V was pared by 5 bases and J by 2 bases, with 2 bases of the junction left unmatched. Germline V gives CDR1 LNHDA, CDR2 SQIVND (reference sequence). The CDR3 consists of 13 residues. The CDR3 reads CASSSGQNYGYTF. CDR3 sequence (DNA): TGTGCCAGTAGTTCGGGACAGAACTATGGCTACACCTTC.

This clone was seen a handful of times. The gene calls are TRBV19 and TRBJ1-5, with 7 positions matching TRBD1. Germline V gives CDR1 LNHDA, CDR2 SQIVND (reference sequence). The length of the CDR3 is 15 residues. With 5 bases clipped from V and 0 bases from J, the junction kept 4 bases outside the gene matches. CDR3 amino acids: CASSPGGYSNQPQHF. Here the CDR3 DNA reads TGTGCCAGTAGTCCAGGGGGATATAGCAATCAGCCCCAGCATTTT.

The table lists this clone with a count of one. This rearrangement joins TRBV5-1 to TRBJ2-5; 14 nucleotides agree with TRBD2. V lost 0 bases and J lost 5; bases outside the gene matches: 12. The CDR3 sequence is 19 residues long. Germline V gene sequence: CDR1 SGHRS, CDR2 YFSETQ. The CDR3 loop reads CASSLGVSGLAGGRETQYF. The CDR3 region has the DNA TGCGCCAGCAGCTTGGGCGTTTCCGGACTAGCGGGGGGTCGTGAGACCCAGTACTTC.

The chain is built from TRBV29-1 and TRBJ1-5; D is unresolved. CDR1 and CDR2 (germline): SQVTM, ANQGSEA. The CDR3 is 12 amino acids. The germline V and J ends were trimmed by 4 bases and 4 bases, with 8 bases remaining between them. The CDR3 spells CSVGSQNQPQHF. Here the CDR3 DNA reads TGCAGCGTTGGGTCACAGAATCAGCCCCAGCATTTT.

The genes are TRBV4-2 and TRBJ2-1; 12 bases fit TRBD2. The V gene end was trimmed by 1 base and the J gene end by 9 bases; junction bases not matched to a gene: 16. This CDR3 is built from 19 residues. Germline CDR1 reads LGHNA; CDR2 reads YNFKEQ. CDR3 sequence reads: CASSQASLAGGPSGSEQFF. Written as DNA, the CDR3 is TGTGCCAGCAGCCAAGCTAGTCTAGCGGGGGGGCCTTCGGGTAGTGAGCAGTTCTTC.

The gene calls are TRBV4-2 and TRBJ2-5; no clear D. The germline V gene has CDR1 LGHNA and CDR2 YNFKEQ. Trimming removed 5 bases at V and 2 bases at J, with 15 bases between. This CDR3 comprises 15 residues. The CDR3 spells CASSYQAASQETQYF. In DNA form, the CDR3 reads TGTGCCAGCAGCTACCAGGCAGCATCTCAAGAGACCCAGTACTTC.

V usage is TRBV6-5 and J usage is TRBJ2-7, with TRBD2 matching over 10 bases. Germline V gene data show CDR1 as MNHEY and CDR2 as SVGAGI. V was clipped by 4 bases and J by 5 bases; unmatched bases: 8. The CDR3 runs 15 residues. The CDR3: CASSFASGRYNEQYF. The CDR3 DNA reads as TGTGCCAGCAGTTTTGCTAGCGGGAGATACAACGAGCAGTACTTC.

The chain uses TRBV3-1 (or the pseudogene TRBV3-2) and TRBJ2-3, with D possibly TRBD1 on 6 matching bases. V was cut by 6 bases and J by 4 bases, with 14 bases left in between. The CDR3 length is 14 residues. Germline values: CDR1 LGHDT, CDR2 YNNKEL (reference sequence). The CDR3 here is CASSRTGYADTQYF. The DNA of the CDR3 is TGTGCCAGCAGTCGTACAGGGTACGCAGATACGCAGTATTTT.

The CDR3 spells CSVADTSGANVLTF. DNA for the CDR3: TGCAGCGTCGCCGACACCTCTGGGGCCAACGTCCTGACTTTC. This chain connects TRBV29-1 to TRBJ2-6; D uncertain. The CDR3 extends over 14 amino acids. Germline lookup yields CDR1 SQVTM and CDR2 ANQGSEA. V was trimmed by 6 bases and J by 0 bases, leaving 9 bases between them. Supplemented by reference TRBV29-1 and TRBJ2-6, the full variable domain reads SAVISQKPSRDICQRGTSLTIQCQVDSQVTMMFWYRQQPGQSLTLIATANQGSEATYESGFVIDKFPISRPNLTFSTLTVSNMSPEDSSIYLCSVADTSGANVLTFGAGSRLTVL.

The DNA for the CDR3 is TGTGCCAGTAGTAACCAGGGCCTTCACACTGAAGCTTTCTTT. Translation: CASSNQGLHTEAFF. The genes are TRBV19 and TRBJ1-1; maybe TRBD1 (5 bases). The CDR3 spans 14 residues. Germline V CDR1 and CDR2: LNHDA, SQIVND (reference sequence). Between the trimmed V and J ends, which lost 4 bases and 3 bases, there was a span of 12 bases. The variable domain in full, completed from reference TRBV19 and TRBJ1-1, reads DGGITQSPKYLFRKEGQNVTLSCEQNLNHDAMYWYRQDPGQGLRLIYYSQIVNDFQKGDIAEGYSVSREKKESFPLTVTSAQKNPTAFYLCASSNQGLHTEAFFGQGTRLTVV.

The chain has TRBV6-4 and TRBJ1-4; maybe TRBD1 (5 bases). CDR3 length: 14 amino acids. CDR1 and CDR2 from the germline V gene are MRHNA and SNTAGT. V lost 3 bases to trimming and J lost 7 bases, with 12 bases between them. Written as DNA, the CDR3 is TGTGCCAGCAGTGATAGACAGATAACTGAAAAACTGTTTTTT. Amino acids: CASSDRQITEKLFF.

The CDR3 DNA sequence: TGCGCCAGCAGCACTTTAACAGGTGGGGCTTCCTACGAGCAGTACTTC. Protein: CASSTLTGGASYEQYF. The V call is TRBV5-1, the J call TRBJ2-7, with a tentative D call TRBD1 (5 bases). Trimming took off 4 bases at V and 1 base at J, with 18 bases between the two ends. This CDR3 is 16 amino acids long. Germline lookup yields CDR1 SGHRS and CDR2 YFSETQ.

The CDR3 bases are TGCGCCAGCGCCGGATTTCTAGCGGGGGGCTACAATGAGCAGTTCTTC. Protein sequence: CASAGFLAGGYNEQFF. The J gene is TRBJ2-1, the V gene TRBV5-1, with TRBD2 matching 11 bases. The CDR3 has 16 residues. Losses at the gene ends were 7 bases for V and 3 bases for J; bases not matched to a gene: 9. Per germline, CDR1 SGHRS and CDR2 YFSETQ.

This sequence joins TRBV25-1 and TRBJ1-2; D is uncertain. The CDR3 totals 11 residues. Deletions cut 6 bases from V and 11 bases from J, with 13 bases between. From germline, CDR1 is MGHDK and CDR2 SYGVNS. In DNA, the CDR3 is TGTGCCAGCAGATCAGCTTGGGCTTACACCTTC. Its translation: CASRSAWAYTF.